A single T cell receptor beta chain is shown here with its context. Clones were read by immunoSEQ multiplex PCR, and TCRdb kept only the in-frame ones, dropping some. The sample consists of some 28,000 clones, roughly 59% of them appearing once. Trimming at V came to 6 bases and at J to 7 bases, leaving 7 bases not matched to a gene. The CDR3 spans 15 residues. Germline values: CDR1 SGHTA, CDR2 FQGNSA. The sample is drawn from a study of cytotoxic CD8 clonotypes in ibrutinib-treated CLL. Across the study: Response specimens were obtained following a median treatment duration of approximately 13 months, with a range of 6 to 36. Productive templates averaged 255,043 per sample, and productive rearrangements 80,000 to 95,000.

This sequence was found in a human donor with chronic lymphocytic leukemia. The source was PBMCs, collected before ibrutinib treatment. The chain employs TRBV7-2 and TRBJ2-2, with 11 nucleotides matching TRBD2. Here the CDR3 reads CASRFSGRGIGELFF. CDR3 DNA sequence: TGTGCCAGCAGATTTAGCGGGAGGGGAATCGGGGAGCTGTTTTTT. The whole variable domain, filled in from reference TRBV7-2 and TRBJ2-2, reads GAGVSQSPSNKVTEKGKDVELRCDPISGHTALYWYRQSLGQGLEFLIYFQGNSAPDKSGLPSDRFSAERTGGSVSTLTIQRTQQEDSAVYLCASRFSGRGIGELFFGEGSRLTVL.